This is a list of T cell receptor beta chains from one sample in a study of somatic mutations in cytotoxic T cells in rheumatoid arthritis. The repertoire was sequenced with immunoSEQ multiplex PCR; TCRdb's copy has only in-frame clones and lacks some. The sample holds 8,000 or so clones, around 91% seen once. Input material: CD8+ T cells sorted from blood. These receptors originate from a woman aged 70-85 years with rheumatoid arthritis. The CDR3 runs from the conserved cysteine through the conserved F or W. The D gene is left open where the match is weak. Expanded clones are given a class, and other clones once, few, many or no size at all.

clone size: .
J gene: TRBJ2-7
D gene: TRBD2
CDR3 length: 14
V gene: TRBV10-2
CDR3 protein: CASSEGTMGGEQYF
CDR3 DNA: TGCGCCAGCAGTGAGGGGACGATGGGGGGGGAGCAGTACTTC

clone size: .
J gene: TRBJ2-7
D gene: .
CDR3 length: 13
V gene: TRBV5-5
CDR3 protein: CASSLDISYEQYF
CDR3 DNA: TGTGCCAGCAGCTTAGACATTTCCTACGAGCAGTACTTC

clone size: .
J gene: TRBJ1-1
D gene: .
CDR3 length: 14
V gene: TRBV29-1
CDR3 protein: CSGARAYMNTEAFF
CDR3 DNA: TGCAGCGGCGCCAGGGCATACATGAACACTGAAGCTTTCTTT

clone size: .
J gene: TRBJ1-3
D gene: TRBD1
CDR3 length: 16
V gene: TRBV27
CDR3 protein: CASSSRQGARGNTIYF
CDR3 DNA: TGTGCCAGCAGTTCCCGACAGGGGGCTCGTGGAAACACCATATATTTT

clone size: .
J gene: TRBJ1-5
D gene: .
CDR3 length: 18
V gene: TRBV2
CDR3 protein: CASSEGGGPYDSNQPQHF
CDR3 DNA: TGTGCCAGCAGTGAAGGGGGGGGGCCTTATGATAGCAATCAGCCCCAGCATTTT

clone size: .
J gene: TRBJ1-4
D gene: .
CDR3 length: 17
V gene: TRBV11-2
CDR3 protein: CASSLGVQGVTNEKLFF
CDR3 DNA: TGTGCCAGCAGCTTAGGCGTCCAGGGCGTTACTAATGAAAAACTGTTTTTT

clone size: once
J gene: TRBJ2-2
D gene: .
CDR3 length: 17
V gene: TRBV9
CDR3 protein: CASSVTGTDLNTGELFF
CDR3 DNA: TGTGCCAGCAGCGTCACCGGGACTGACCTCAACACCGGGGAGCTGTTTTTT

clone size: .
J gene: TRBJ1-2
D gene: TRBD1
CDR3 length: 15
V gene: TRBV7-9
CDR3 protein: CASSPQGANNYGYTF
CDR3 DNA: TGTGCCAGCAGCCCTCAGGGGGCAAATAACTATGGCTACACCTTC

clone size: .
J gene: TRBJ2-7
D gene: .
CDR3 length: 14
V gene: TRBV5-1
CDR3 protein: CASTPGGSRYEQYF
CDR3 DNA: TGCGCCAGCACCCCTGGGGGGTCCCGCTACGAGCAGTACTTC

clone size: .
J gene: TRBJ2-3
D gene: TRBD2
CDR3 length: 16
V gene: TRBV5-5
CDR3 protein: CASSLLAGGIPDTQYF
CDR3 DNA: TGTGCCAGCAGCTTGTTAGCGGGGGGCATCCCAGATACGCAGTATTTT

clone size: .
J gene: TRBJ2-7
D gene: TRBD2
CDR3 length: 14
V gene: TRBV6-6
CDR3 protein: CASSIAGEVYEQYF
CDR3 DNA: TGTGCCAGCAGTATCGCGGGGGAGGTCTACGAGCAGTACTTC

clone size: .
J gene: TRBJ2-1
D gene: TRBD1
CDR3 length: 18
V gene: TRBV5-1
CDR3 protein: CASSKGQLGLTLYNEQFF
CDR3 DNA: TGCGCCAGCAGCAAGGGACAGTTGGGCTTAACTCTCTACAATGAGCAGTTCTTC

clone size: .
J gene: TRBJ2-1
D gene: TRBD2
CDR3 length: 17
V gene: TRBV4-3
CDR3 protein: CASSQGVSSGGYNEQFF
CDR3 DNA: TGCGCCAGCAGCCAAGGCGTGTCTAGCGGAGGCTACAATGAGCAGTTCTTC

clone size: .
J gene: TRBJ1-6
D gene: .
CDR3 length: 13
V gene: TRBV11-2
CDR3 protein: CASSTNRGAPLHF
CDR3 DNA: TGTGCCAGCAGCACAAACCGGGGGGCACCCCTCCACTTT

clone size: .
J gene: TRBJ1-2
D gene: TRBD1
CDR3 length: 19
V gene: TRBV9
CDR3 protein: CASSVELGTGRGAAYGYTF
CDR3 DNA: TGTGCCAGCAGCGTAGAACTCGGGACAGGGAGGGGGGCGGCCTATGGCTACACCTTC

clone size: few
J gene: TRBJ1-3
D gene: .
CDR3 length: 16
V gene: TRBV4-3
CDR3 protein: CASSQGSEGSGNTIYF
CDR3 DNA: TGCGCCAGCAGCCAGGGAAGCGAGGGCTCTGGAAACACCATATATTTT

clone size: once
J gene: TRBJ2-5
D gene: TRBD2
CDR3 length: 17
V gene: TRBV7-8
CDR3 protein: CASSLLAGVFSGETQYF
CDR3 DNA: TGTGCCAGCAGCTTACTAGCGGGAGTATTCTCGGGGGAGACCCAGTACTTC

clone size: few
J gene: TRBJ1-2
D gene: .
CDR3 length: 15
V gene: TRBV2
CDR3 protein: CASSDNRAVHYGYTF
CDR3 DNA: TGTGCCAGCAGTGACAACAGGGCGGTCCACTATGGCTACACCTTC

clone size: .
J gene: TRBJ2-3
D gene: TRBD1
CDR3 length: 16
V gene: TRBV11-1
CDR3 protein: CASSLTADRGPDTQYF
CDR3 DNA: TGTGCCAGCAGCCTCACCGCCGACAGGGGACCAGATACGCAGTATTTT

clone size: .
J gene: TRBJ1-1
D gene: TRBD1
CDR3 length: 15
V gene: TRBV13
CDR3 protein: CASSLYRGGNTEAFF
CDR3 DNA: TGTGCCAGCAGCCTCTACAGGGGGGGGAACACTGAAGCTTTCTTT

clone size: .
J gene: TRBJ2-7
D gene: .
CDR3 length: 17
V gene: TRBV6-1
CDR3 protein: CASSERRTGLPTYEQYF
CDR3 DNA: TGTGCCAGCAGTGAACGTCGGACAGGACTACCAACCTACGAGCAGTACTTC

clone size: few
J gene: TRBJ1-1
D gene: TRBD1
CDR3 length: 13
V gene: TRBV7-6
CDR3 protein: CASSLYRTGETFF
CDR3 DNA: TGTGCCAGCAGCTTATATCGGACAGGGGAAACTTTCTTT

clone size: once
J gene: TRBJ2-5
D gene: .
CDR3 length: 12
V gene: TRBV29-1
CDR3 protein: CSVERGRETQYF
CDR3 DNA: TGCAGCGTTGAACGGGGGAGGGAGACCCAGTACTTC

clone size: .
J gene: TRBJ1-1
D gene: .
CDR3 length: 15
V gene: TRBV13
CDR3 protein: CASSFPGEGGTEAFF
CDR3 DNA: TGTGCCAGCAGCTTCCCCGGGGAGGGGGGCACTGAAGCTTTCTTT

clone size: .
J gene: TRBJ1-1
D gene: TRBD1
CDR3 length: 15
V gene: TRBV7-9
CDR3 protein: CASSSSGTGILWAFF
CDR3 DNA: TGTGCCAGCAGCAGCTCCGGGACAGGGATTTTATGGGCTTTCTTT

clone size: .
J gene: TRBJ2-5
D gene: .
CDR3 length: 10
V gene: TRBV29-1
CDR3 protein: CSVGGETQYF
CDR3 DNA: TGCAGCGTTGGAGGGGAGACCCAGTACTTC

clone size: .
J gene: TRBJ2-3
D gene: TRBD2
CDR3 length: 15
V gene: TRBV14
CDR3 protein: CASSQGGLALDTQYF
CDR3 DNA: TGTGCCAGCAGCCAAGGAGGACTAGCGTTGGATACGCAGTATTTT

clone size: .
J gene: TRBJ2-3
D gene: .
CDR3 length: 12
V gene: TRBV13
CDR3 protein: CASSFPQDTQYF
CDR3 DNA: TGTGCCAGCAGCTTCCCCCAAGATACGCAGTATTTT